These 18 T cell receptor beta chains came from one sample sequenced in a study of naive and memory T cell subsets. Whole-study results and caveats: Especially in CD8 cells, naive repertoires contained a few larger clonotypes, possibly CD45RA-re-expressing memory cells.

Their target antigens are unknown. Both TRBC1 and TRBC2 were covered by a beta constant-region primer of two equimolar oligonucleotides. Four rounds of PCR amplified the ligated cDNA using nested alpha and beta constant-region primers plus SP2. TCRdb re-called the UMI-ligation and nested PCR reads through MiXCR, storing one row per CDR3 protein. Among about 90,000 distinct CDR3 sequences, approximately 11% were seen once, and the ten largest hold 0.13%. Sequences were obtained from naive CD4+ T cells from blood. Receptors were obtained from a human donor in good health.

V is TRBV6-5 and J is TRBJ1-4; D unclear. Germline V gene data show CDR1 as MNHEY and CDR2 as SVGAGI. The V end lost 5 bases, the J end lost 10 bases, and 17 bases lay between the germline ends. CDR3 length equals 14 residues. Here the CDR3 reads CASSPGWQAGKLFF. The CDR3 DNA reads as TGTGCCAGCAGTCCCGGATGGCAGGCAGGAAAACTGTTTTTT.

This clonotype was seen repeatedly, ten times or more. The V gene is TRBV7-2, the J gene TRBJ2-2, with a tentative D call TRBD2 (6 bases). V lost 6 bases and J lost 0, with 11 bases in between. The CDR3 is 15 amino acids. Germline lookup yields CDR1 SGHTA and CDR2 FQGNSA. This CDR3 is CASRPGTPNTGELFF. In DNA form, the CDR3 reads TGTGCCAGCAGACCCGGGACTCCGAACACCGGGGAGCTGTTTTTT.

This clonotype occurred many times. V and J are TRBV5-1 and TRBJ2-4, with D maybe TRBD1 (6 bases). Looked up from germline, CDR1 is SGHRS and CDR2 is YFSETQ. V lost 2 bases to trimming and J lost 0 bases, with 15 bases between them. CDR3 size: 17 residues. The CDR3 bases are TGCGCCAGCAGCTTAGGACGGACAGCCGAAGCCAAAAACATTCAGTACTTC. Residues: CASSLGRTAEAKNIQYF.

This clonotype was seen ten or more times. V gene TRBV7-8 combines with J gene TRBJ2-5; 8 positions agree with TRBD2. CDR1 and CDR2 (germline): SGHVS, FQNEAQ. CDR3 length equals 13 residues. After removal of 6 bases from V and 4 bases from J, the junction contained 4 bases not matched to a gene. The CDR3 DNA reads as TGTGCCAGCAGTCTTAGCGGGGCAGAGACCCAGTACTTC. Translating gives CASSLSGAETQYF.

This clonotype was seen ten or more times. The genes are TRBV20-1 and TRBJ2-1; D uncertain. This CDR3 has 14 residues. From germline, CDR1 is DFQATT and CDR2 SNEGSKA (reference sequence). Between the trimmed V and J ends, which lost 6 bases and 4 bases, there was a span of 16 bases. The chain's CDR3 is CSASTDNAYNEQFF. CDR3 nucleotides: TGCAGTGCCAGTACAGATAATGCTTACAATGAGCAGTTCTTC.

This clonotype has at least ten counts. This chain links TRBV6-2 or TRBV6-3 with TRBJ2-2; TRBD1 or TRBD2 may be the D gene (5 bases each). The V and J ends lost 7 bases and 4 bases respectively, with 16 bases between them. Germline-derived CDR1 and CDR2 are MNHEY and SVGEGT. The CDR3 is 15 residues long. CDR3 residues: CASTLLGAGTGELFF. The DNA of the CDR3 is TGTGCCAGCACCCTCCTCGGGGCCGGCACCGGGGAGCTGTTTTTT.

This clonotype has a handful of counts. This chain links TRBV4-3 with TRBJ2-7, with D tentatively TRBD2 (5 bases). V was clipped by 0 bases and J by 4 bases, with 10 bases between them. Germline V gene lookup returns CDR1 LGHNA and CDR2 YSLEER. This CDR3 is built from 14 residues. The CDR3 coding sequence is TGCGCCAGCAGCCAAGACTGGGTAGCGTACGAGCAGTACTTC. As protein: CASSQDWVAYEQYF.

In this sample, this clonotype turned up a few times. The chain carries TRBV5-1 and TRBJ2-7; TRBD1 agrees at 9 bases. CDR1 is SGHRS, CDR2 YFSETQ, per germline. The CDR3 length is 16 residues. The V and J ends lost 0 bases and 2 bases, in that order; junction bases with no gene match: 6. DNA for the CDR3: TGCGCCAGCAGCTTGGCTACCGGGACAGGGCCCTACGAGCAGTACTTC. Translation gives CASSLATGTGPYEQYF.

This clonotype was recorded a few times. The gene calls are TRBV29-1 and TRBJ2-7; D gene ambiguous. V was cut by 7 bases and J by 2 bases, with 18 bases left in between. The CDR3 is made up of 14 amino acids. Germline CDR1 and CDR2: SQVTM and ANQGSEA. The CDR3 loop reads CSARRTADPYEQYF. For the CDR3, the DNA is TGCAGCGCCCGAAGGACGGCGGACCCCTACGAGCAGTACTTC.

A few counts support this clonotype. The chain has TRBV20-1 and TRBJ2-3; a possible D gene is TRBD1 (7 bases). With 6 bases removed from V and 5 bases from J, the gap between germline ends came to 18 bases. This CDR3 has 14 amino acids. CDR1 is DFQATT, CDR2 SNEGSKA, per germline (reference sequence). CDR3 DNA sequence: TGCAGTGCCCAGACAGGGACTCCCGGAGATACGCAGTATTTT. Its protein product is CSAQTGTPGDTQYF.

This clonotype was seen more than once but under ten times. This rearrangement joins TRBV19 to TRBJ1-1; D is unresolved. Trimming cost V 2 bases and J 5 bases, with 21 bases left between them. This CDR3 comprises 17 residues. From germline, CDR1 is LNHDA and CDR2 SQIVND (reference sequence). CDR3 amino acids: CASSIKGVGQRGTEAFF. The CDR3, as DNA: TGTGCCAGTAGTATAAAGGGAGTAGGCCAGCGGGGTACTGAAGCTTTCTTT. Together with reference TRBV19 and TRBJ1-1, the CDR3 gives the full variable domain: DGGITQSPKYLFRKEGQNVTLSCEQNLNHDAMYWYRQDPGQGLRLIYYSQIVNDFQKGDIAEGYSVSREKKESFPLTVTSAQKNPTAFYLCASSIKGVGQRGTEAFFGQGTRLTVV.

This clonotype was counted only a few times. The chain couples TRBV3-1 to TRBJ1-2; no reliable D call. V was shortened by 3 bases and J by 1 base, with 12 bases between the two germline ends. The length of the CDR3 is 15 residues. Germline V CDR1 and CDR2: LGHDT, YNNKEL (reference sequence). This chain's CDR3 is CASSHLGGLNYGYTF. CDR3 sequence (DNA): TGTGCCAGCAGCCATCTCGGAGGCCTTAACTATGGCTACACCTTC.

This clonotype was seen a few times. The chain uses TRBV7-2 and TRBJ1-4, with D possibly matching TRBD1 (6 bases). Trimming stripped 1 base from V and 5 bases from J, with 11 bases between. Germline CDR1 reads SGHTA; CDR2 reads FQGNSA. CDR3 length: 15 residues. The CDR3 here is CASSLEGGLNEKLFF. The CDR3 nucleotides read TGTGCCAGCAGCTTAGAGGGGGGGTTGAATGAAAAACTGTTTTTT.

This clonotype has just a few counts. V and J are TRBV12-3 or TRBV12-4 and TRBJ1-2; D may be TRBD1 (6 bases). Trimming stripped 6 bases from V and 0 bases from J, with 17 bases between. This CDR3 has 16 amino acids. The CDR3 protein is CASSPPGQPANYGYTF. As DNA, the CDR3 is TGTGCCAGCAGCCCCCCCGGACAGCCAGCTAACTATGGCTACACCTTC.

This chain links TRBV19 with TRBJ1-1; D call uncertain. The CDR3 contains 15 residues. Germline V gives CDR1 LNHDA, CDR2 SQIVND (reference sequence). Trimming took 2 bases from V and 3 from J, leaving 13 bases between them. CDR3 loop: CASSILGLRDTEAFF. The CDR3 DNA reads as TGTGCCAGTAGTATATTAGGTTTGCGAGACACTGAAGCTTTCTTT.

This chain connects TRBV4-3 to TRBJ2-5; perhaps TRBD2 as D (6 bases). CDR1 and CDR2 from the germline V gene are LGHNA and YSLEER. V lost 1 base to trimming and J lost 4 bases, with 16 bases between them. The CDR3 extends over 16 amino acids. CDR3 DNA: TGCGCCAGCAGCCAAGCTGCAGCGGGCAGATCAGAGACCCAGTACTTC. Its translation: CASSQAAAGRSETQYF.

The J gene is TRBJ2-1, the V gene TRBV12-3 or TRBV12-4; the match to TRBD2 covers 7 bases. The ends lost 6 bases at V and 7 bases at J; junction bases unmatched: 9. The CDR3 runs 14 residues. The CDR3: CASRASNGRNEQFF. As DNA, the CDR3 is TGTGCCAGCAGGGCCTCTAACGGGAGGAATGAGCAGTTCTTC.

The chain joins TRBV5-1 to TRBJ1-3; D unclear. V was trimmed by 0 bases and J by 2 bases, leaving 9 bases between them. Germline V gene data show CDR1 as SGHRS and CDR2 as YFSETQ. This CDR3 has 15 amino acids. The CDR3 spells CASSLVRGAGNTIYF. The CDR3 coding sequence is TGCGCCAGCAGCTTGGTTCGCGGGGCTGGAAACACCATATATTTT.